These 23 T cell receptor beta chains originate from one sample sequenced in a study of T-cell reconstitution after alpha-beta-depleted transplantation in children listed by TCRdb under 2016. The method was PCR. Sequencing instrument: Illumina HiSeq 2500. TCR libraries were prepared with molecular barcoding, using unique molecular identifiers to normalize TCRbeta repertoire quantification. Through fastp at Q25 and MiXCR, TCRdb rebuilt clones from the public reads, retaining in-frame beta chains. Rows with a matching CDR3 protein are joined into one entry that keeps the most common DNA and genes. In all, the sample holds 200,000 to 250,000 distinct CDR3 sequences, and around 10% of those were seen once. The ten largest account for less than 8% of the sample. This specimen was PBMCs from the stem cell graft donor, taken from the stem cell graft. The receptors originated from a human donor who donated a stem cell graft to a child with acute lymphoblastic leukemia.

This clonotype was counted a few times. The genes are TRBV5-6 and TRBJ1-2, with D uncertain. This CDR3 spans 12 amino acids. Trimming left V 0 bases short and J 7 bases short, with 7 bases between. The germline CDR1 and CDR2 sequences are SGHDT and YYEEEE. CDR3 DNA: TGTGCCAGCAGCTTGGTTGGGTTTGGCTACACCTTC. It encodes CASSLVGFGYTF.

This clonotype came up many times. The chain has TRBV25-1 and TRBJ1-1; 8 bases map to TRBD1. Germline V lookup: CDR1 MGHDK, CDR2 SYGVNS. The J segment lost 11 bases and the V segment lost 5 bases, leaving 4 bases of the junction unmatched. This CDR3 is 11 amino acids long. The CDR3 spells CASSPGQEAFF. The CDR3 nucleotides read TGTGCCAGCAGTCCGGGACAGGAGGCTTTCTTT.

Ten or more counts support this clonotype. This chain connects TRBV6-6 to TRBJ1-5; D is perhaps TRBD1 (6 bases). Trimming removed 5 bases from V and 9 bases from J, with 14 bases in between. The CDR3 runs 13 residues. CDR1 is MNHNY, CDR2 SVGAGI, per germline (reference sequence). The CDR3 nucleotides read TGTGCCAGCAGTACGACAGGTCCGGGGCCCCAGCATTTT. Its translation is CASSTTGPGPQHF.

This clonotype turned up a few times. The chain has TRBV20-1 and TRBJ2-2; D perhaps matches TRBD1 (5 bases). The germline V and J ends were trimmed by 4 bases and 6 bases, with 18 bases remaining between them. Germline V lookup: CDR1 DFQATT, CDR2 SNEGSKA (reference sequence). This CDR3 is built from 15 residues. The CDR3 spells CSATGSLRAPGELFF. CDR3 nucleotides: TGCAGTGCTACCGGGTCGCTCAGGGCCCCCGGGGAGCTGTTTTTT.

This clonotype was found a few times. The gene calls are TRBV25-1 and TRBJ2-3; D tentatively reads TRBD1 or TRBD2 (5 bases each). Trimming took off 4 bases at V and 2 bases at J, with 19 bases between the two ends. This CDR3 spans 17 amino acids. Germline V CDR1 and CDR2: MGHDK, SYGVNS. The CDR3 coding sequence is TGTGCCAGCAGTGGAGACCCGGGACCCCACTACACAGATACGCAGTATTTT. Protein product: CASSGDPGPHYTDTQYF.

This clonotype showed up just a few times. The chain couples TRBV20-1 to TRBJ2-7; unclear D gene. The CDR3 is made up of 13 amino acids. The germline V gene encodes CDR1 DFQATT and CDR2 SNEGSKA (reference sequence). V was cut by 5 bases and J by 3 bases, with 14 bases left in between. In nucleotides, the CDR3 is TGCAGTGCTCGCACAGAAACCCACTACGAGCAGTACTTC. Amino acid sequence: CSARTETHYEQYF.

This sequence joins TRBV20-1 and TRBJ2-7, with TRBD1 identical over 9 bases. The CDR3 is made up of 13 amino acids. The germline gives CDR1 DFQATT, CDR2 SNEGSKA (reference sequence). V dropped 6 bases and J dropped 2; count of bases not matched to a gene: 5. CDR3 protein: CSADRGGTYEQYF. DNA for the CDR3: TGCAGTGCCGACAGGGGGGGGACCTACGAGCAGTACTTC.

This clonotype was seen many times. CDR3 region: CAVGSLGSYEQYF. CDR3 DNA sequence: TGTGCCGTAGGGTCGTTGGGGTCCTACGAGCAGTACTTC. The chain has TRBV10-3 and TRBJ2-7, with D hard to call. Trimming removed 11 bases from V and 1 base from J, with 15 bases in between. The germline V gene encodes CDR1 ENHRY and CDR2 SYGVKD. CDR3 length equals 13 residues.

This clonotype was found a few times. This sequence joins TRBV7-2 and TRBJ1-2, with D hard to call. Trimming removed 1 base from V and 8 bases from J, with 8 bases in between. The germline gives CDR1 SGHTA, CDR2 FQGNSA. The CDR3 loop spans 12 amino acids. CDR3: CASSLEPGGYTF. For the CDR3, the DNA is TGTGCCAGCAGCTTAGAGCCTGGCGGCTACACCTTC. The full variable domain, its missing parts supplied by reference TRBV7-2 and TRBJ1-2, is GAGVSQSPSNKVTEKGKDVELRCDPISGHTALYWYRQSLGQGLEFLIYFQGNSAPDKSGLPSDRFSAERTGGSVSTLTIQRTQQEDSAVYLCASSLEPGGYTFGSGTRLTVV.

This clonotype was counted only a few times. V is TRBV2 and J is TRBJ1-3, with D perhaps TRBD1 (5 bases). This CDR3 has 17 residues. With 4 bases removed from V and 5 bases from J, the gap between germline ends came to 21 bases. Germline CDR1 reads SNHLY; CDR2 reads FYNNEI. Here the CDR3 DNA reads TGTGCCAGCAGTGTAAGAGGGGCCGGGACGGCTAGAAACACCATATATTTT. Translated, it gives CASSVRGAGTARNTIYF.

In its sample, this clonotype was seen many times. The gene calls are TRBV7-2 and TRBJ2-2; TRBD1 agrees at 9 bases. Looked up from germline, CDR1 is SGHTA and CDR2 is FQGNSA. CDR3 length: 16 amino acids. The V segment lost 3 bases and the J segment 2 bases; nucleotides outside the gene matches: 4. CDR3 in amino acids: CASSFGTGRNTGELFF. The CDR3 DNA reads TGTGCCAGCAGCTTTGGGACAGGGAGAAACACCGGGGAGCTGTTTTTT.

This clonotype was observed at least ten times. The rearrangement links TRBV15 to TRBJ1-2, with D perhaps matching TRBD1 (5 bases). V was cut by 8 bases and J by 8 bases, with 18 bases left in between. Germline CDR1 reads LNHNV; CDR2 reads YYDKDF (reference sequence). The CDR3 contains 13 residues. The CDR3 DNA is TGTGCCACCCCAAGACTCGGGGACTGGGGCTACACCTTC. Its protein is CATPRLGDWGYTF.

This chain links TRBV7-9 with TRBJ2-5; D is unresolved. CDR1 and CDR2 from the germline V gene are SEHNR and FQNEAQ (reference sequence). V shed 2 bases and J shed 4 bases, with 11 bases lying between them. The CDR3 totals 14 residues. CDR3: CASSLYEIPETQYF. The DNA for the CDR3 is TGTGCCAGCAGCTTATATGAGATCCCAGAGACCCAGTACTTC. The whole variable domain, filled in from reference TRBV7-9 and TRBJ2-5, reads DTGVSQNPRHKITKRGQNVTFRCDPISEHNRLYWYRQTLGQGPEFLTYFQNEAQLEKSRLLSDRFSAERPKGSFSTLEIQRTEQGDSAMYLCASSLYEIPETQYFGPGTRLLVL.

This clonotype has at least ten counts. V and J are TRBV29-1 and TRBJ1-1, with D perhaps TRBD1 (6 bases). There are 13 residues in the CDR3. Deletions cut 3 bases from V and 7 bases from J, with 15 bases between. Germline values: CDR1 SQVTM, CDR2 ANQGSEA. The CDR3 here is CSVEIPGVGEAFF. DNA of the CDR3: TGCAGCGTTGAGATCCCAGGGGTGGGTGAAGCTTTCTTT.

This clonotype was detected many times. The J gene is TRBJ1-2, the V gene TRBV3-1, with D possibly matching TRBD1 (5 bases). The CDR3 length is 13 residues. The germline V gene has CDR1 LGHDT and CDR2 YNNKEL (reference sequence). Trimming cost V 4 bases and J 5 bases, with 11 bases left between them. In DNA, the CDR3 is TGTGCCAGCAGCCGAAATCAGGGTTATGGCTACACCTTC. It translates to CASSRNQGYGYTF. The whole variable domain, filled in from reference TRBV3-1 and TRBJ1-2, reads DTAVSQTPKYLVTQMGNDKSIKCEQNLGHDTMYWYKQDSKKFLKIMFSYNNKELIINETVPNRFSPKSPDKAHLNLHINSLELGDSAVYFCASSRNQGYGYTFGSGTRLTVV.

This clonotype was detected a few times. The CDR3 spells CASSQGPGTGVEKLFF. The CDR3 nucleotides read TGTGCCAGCAGCCAAGGCCCCGGGACAGGGGTCGAAAAACTGTTTTTT. The chain links TRBV3-1 to TRBJ1-4, with TRBD1 matching 10 bases. Germline values: CDR1 LGHDT, CDR2 YNNKEL (reference sequence). After removal of 1 base from V and 8 bases from J, the junction contained 7 bases not matched to a gene. This CDR3 region has 16 residues.

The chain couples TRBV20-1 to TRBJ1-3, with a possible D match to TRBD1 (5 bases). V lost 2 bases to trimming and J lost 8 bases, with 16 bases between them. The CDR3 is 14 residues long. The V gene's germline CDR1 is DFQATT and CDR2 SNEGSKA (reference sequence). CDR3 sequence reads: CSARIPLLGDTIYF. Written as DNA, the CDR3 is TGCAGTGCTAGAATCCCCCTCCTAGGGGACACCATATATTTT.

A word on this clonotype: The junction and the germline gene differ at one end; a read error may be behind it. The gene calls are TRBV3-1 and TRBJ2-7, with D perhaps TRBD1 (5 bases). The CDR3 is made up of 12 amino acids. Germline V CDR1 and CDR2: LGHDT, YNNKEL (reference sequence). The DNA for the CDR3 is TGTGCCAGCACCCAAAGTGCAGGGGAGCAGTACTTC. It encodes CASTQSAGEQYF.

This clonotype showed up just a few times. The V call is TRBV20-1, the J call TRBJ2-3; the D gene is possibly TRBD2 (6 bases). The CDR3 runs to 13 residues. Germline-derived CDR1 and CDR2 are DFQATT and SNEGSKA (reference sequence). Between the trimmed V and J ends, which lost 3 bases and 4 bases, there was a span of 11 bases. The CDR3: CSASGEVSDTQYF. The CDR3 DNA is TGCAGTGCTAGCGGGGAGGTATCAGATACGCAGTATTTT.

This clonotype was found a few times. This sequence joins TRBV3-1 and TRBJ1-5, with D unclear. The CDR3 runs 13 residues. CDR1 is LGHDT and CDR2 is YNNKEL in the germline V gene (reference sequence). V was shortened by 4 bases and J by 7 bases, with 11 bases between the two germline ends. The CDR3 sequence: CASSRQVGQPQHF. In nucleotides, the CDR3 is TGTGCCAGCAGCCGGCAGGTTGGGCAGCCCCAGCATTTT.

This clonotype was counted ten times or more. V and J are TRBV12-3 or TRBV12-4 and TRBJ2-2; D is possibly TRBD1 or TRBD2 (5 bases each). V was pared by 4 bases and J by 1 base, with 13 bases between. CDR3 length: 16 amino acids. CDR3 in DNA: TGTGCCAGCAGTTCCCTGGGACCGATGAACACCGGGGAGCTGTTTTTT. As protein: CASSSLGPMNTGELFF.

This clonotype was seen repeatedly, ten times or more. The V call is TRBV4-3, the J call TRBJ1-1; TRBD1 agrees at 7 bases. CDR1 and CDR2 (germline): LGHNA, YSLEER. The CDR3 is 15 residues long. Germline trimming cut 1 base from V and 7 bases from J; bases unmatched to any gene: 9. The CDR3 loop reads CASSQGGQRQFEAFF. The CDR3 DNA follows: TGCGCCAGCAGCCAAGGGGGACAGCGGCAGTTTGAAGCTTTCTTT.

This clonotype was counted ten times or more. The CDR3 reads CASSARGGYNEQFF. CDR3 bases: TGCGCCAGCAGTGCACGGGGGGGGTACAATGAGCAGTTCTTC. The rearrangement uses TRBV10-2 and TRBJ2-1, with 8 bases identical to TRBD2. V shed 4 bases and J 4 bases; nucleotides not matched to a gene: 3. The germline V gene has CDR1 WSHSY and CDR2 SAAADI. The CDR3 loop spans 14 amino acids.